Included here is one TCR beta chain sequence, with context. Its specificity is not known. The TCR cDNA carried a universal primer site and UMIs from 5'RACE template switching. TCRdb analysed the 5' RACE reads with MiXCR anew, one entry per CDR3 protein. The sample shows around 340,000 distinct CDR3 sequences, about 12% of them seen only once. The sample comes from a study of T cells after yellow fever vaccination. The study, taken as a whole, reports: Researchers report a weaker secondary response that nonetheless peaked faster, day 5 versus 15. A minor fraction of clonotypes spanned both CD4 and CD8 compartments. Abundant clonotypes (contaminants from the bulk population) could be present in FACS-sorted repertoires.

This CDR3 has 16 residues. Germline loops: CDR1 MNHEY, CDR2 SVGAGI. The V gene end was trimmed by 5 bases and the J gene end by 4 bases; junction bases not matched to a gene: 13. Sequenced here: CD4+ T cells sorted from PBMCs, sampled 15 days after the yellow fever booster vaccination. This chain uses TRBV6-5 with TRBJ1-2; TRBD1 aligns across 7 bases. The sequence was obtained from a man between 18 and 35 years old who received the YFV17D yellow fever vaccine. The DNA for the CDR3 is TGTGCCAGCAGTCGAGGCAGGGGGACCTTAACCTATGGCTACACCTTC. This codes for CASSRGRGTLTYGYTF.